The sequence of this T cell receptor beta chain was determined in a study of graft-versus-host responses after intestinal transplantation. Study background: Each patient got anti-thymocyte globulin induction, then tacrolimus and steroids for around three years. Study-wide findings and caveats: The marrow of recipients harbored GvH clones, and ileum or blood showed some of them first. GvH clone levels peaked in circulation, and this peak was associated with early post-transplant HvG declines.

Measured with immunoSEQ multiplex PCR; TCRdb has only the in-frame clones, and not every one. The repertoire consists of tens of thousands of clones, with around 96% occurring once and the leading ten covering under 0.25%. V was cut by 5 bases and J by 3 bases, with 28 bases left in between. The V gene's germline CDR1 is LNHDA and CDR2 SQIVND (reference sequence). The CDR3 runs 19 residues. On this clone: Antigen: not known.

The V call is TRBV19, the J call TRBJ1-1, with D perhaps matching TRBD1 (5 bases). The source was unstimulated CD8+ T cells sorted from spleen or lymph node cells, collected before transplant. This TCR came from a human donor who was the organ donor for an intestinal transplant. CDR3 DNA sequence: TGTGCCAGTAGTCCTTCGGGGACGGGCCCGAACAACCCAGACACTGAAGCTTTCTTT. As protein: CASSPSGTGPNNPDTEAFF.